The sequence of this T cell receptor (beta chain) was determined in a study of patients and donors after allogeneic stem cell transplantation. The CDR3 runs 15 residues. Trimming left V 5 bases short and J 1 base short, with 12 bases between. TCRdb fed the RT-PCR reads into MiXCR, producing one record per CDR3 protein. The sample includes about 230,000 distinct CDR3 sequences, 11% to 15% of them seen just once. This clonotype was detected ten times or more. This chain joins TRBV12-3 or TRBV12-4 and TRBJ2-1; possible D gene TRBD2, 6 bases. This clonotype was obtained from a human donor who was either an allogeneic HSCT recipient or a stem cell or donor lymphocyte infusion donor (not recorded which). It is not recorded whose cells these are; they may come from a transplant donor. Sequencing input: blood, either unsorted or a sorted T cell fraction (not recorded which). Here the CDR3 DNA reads TGTGCCAGCAGTCCGCGTAGCGGTTCCTACAATGAGCAGTTCTTC. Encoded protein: CASSPRSGSYNEQFF.